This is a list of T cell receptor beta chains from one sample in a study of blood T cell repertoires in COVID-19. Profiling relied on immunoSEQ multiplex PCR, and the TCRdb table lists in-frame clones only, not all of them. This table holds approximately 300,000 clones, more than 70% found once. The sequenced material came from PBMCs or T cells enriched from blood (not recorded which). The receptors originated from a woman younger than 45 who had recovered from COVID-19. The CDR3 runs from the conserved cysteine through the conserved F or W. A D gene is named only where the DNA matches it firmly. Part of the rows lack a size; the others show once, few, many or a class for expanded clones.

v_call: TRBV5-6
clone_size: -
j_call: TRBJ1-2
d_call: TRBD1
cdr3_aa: CASSLGRGHYGYTF
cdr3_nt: TGTGCCAGCAGCTTGGGTAGGGGGCACTATGGCTACACCTTC

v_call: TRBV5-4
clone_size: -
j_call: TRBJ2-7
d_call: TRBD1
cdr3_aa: CASSLAGGHYEQYF
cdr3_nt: TGTGCCAGCAGCTTGGCAGGGGGCCACTACGAGCAGTACTTC

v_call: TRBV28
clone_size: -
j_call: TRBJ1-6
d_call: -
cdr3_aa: CASSLWGGRYNSPLHF
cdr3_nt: TGTGCCAGCAGTTTATGGGGAGGGCGGTATAATTCACCCCTCCACTTT

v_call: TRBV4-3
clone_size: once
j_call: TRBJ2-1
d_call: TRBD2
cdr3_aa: CASSLNNIRTSGAYNEQFF
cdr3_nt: TGCGCCAGCAGCCTAAACAACATTAGGACTAGCGGGGCCTACAATGAGCAGTTCTTC

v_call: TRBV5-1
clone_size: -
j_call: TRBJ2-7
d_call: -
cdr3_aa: CASSLVLGGEEYF
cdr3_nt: TGCGCCAGCAGCTTGGTTCTCGGTGGCGAGGAGTACTTC

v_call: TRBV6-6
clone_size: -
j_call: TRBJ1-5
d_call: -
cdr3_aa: CASNYQPQHF
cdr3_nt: TGTGCCAGCAACTATCAGCCCCAGCATTTT

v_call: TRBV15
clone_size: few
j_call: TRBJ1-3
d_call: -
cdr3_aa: CATSRDPGSGNTIYF
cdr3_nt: TGTGCCACCAGCAGAGATCCGGGCTCTGGAAACACCATATATTTT

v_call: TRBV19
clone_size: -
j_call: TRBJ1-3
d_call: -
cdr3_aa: CASSIPNRAGNTIYF
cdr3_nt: TGTGCCAGTAGTATACCAAACAGGGCTGGGAACACCATATATTTT

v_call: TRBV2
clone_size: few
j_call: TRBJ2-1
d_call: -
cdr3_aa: CASTENNEQFF
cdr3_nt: TGTGCCAGCACGGAGAACAATGAGCAGTTCTTC

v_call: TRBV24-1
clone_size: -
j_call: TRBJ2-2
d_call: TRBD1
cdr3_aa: CATRGTGAGELFF
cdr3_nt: TGTGCCACCAGGGGGACAGGGGCCGGGGAGCTGTTTTTT

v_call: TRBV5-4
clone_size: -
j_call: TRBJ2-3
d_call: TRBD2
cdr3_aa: CASSLRLAGTDTQYF
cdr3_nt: TGTGCCAGCAGCTTGCGACTAGCGGGGACAGATACGCAGTATTTT

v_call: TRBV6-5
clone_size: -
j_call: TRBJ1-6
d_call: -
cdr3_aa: CASNMGHLNSPLHF
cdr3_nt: TGTGCCAGCAATATGGGACACCTTAATTCACCCCTCCACTTT

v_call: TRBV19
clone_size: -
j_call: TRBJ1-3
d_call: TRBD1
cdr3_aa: CASRKGTGAGNTIYF
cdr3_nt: TGTGCCAGTAGAAAAGGGACAGGGGCTGGAAACACCATATATTTT

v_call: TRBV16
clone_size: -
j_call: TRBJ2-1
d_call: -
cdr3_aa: CASSQSGQYNEQFF
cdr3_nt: TGTGCCAGCAGCCAATCGGGACAATACAATGAGCAGTTCTTC

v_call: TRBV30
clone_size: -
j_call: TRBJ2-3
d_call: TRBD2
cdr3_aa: CAWSDGGAVDTQYF
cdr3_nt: TGTGCCTGGAGCGACGGGGGGGCCGTCGATACGCAGTATTTT